What follows describes a single TCR beta chain. Original processing notes: Amplification of reference gene primers was used by the study to estimate nucleated cell counts. Clones were sequenced by immunoSEQ multiplex PCR, and TCRdb holds only the in-frame ones, with some missing. Clone size and V and J calls were adopted from that table, with D and trimming inferred from the DNA. The sample has some 450,000 clones, about 91% seen once. CDR1 MNHEY and CDR2 SVGAGI come from the germline V gene. The CDR3 is made up of 14 amino acids. The ends were cut back, 2 bases at V and 7 bases at J, with 9 bases in the middle. The data belong to a study of blood T cell repertoires in COVID-19.

The source material was peripheral blood. The source of this sequence is a woman aged 45-65 years with COVID-19, enrolled during active disease. This chain connects TRBV6-5 to TRBJ1-6; D gene unclear. In nucleotides, the CDR3 is TGTGCCAGCAGTTACGACACACCGAATTCACCCCTCCACTTT. It encodes CASSYDTPNSPLHF.